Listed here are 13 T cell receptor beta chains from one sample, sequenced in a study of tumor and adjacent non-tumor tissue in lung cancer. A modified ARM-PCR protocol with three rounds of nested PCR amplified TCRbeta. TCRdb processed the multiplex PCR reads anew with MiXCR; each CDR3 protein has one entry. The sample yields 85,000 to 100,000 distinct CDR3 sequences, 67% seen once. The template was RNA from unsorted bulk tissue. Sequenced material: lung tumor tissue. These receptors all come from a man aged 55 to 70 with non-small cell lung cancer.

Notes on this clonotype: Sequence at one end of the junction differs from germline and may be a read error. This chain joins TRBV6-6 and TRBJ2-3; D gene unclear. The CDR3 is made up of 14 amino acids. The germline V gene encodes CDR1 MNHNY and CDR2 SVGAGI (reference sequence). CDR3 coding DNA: TGTGCCAGCTGCCCCCCCTTGAGCACAGATATGCAGTATTTT. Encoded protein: CASCPPLSTDMQYF.

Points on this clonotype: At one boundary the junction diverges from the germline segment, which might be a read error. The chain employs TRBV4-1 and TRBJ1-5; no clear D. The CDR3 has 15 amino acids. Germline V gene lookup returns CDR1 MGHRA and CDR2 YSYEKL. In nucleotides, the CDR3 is TGCGCCAGCAGCCAAGATATGGGGAACAATCAGACCCAGCATTTT. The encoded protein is CASSQDMGNNQTQHF.

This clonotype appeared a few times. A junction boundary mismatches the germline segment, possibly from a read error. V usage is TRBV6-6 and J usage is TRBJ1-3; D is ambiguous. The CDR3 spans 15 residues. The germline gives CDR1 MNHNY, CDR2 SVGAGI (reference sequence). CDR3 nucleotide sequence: TGTGTCAGCAGCCCCGGGCCAACGACTGAGAACACCATATATTTT. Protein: CVSSPGPTTENTIYF.

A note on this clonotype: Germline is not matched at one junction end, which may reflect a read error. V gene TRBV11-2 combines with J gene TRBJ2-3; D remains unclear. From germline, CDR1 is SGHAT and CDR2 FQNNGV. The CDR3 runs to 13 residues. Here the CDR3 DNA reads TGTGCTGGCAGTTTTGCCAGCATAGATACGCAGTATTTT. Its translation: CAGSFASIDTQYF.

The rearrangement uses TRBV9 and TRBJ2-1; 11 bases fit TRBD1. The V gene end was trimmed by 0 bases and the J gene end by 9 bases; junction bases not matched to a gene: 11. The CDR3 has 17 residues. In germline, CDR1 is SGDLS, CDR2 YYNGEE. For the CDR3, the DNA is TGTGCCAGCAGCGTAGGAGGAGGCCCCGGGACAGGGGGTGAGCAGTTCTTC. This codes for CASSVGGGPGTGGEQFF. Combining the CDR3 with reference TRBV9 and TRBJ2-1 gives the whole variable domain DSGVTQTPKHLITATGQRVTLRCSPRSGDLSVYWYQQSLDQGLQFLIQYYNGEERAKGNILERFSAQQFPDLHSELNLSSLELGDSALYFCASSVGGGPGTGGEQFFGPGTRLTVL.

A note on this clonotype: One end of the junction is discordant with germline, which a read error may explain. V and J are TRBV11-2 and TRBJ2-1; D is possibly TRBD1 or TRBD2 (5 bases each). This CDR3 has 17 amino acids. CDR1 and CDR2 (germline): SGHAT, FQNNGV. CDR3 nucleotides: TGTACCAGCAGCTTAGTGGGGGAACTGCCCTACCGAGGGAAGCAGTTCTTC. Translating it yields CTSSLVGELPYRGKQFF.

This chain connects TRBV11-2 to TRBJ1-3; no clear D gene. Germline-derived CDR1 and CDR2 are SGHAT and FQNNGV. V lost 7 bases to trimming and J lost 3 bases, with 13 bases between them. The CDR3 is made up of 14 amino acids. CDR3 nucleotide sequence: TGTGCCAGCAACTTGACACCCTTTGGAAACACCATATATTTT. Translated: CASNLTPFGNTIYF.

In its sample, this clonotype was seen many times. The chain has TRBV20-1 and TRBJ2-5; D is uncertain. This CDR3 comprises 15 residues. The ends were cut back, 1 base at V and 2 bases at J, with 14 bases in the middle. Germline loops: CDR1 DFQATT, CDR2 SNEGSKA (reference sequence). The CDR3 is CSARATYGKQETQYF. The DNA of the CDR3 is TGCAGTGCTAGAGCTACCTATGGCAAGCAAGAGACCCAGTACTTC.

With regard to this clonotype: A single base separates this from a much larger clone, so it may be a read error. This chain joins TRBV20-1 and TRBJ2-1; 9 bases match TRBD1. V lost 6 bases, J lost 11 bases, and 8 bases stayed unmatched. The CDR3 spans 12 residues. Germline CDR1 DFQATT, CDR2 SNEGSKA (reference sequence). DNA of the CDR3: TGCAGTGCCCACAGGGGGCTGGATAAGCAGTTCTTC. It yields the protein CSAHRGLDKQFF.

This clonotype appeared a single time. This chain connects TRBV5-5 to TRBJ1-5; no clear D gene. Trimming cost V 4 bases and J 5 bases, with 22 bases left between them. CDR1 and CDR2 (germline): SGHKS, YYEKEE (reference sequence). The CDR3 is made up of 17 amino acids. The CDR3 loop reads CASSDYPSSHGDQPQHF. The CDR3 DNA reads TGTGCCAGCAGCGATTATCCCTCGTCCCATGGTGATCAGCCCCAGCATTTT.

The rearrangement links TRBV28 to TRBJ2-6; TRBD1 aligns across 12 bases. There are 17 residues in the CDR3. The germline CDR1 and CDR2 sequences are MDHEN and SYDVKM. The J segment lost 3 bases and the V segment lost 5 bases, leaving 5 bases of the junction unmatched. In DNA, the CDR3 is TGTGCCAGCAGTCCCGGGGACAGGGGGCTTGGGGCCAACGTCCTGACTTTC. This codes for CASSPGDRGLGANVLTF.

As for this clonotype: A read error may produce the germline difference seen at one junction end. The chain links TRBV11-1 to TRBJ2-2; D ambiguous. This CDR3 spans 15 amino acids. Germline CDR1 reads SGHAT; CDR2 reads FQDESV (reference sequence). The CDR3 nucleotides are TGTGTCAGCAGTTTATTAGGCAGGAGCGTCGGGGAGCTGTTTTTT. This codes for CVSSLLGRSVGELFF. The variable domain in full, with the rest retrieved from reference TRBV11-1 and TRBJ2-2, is EAEVAQSPRYKITEKSQAVAFWCDPISGHATLYWYRQILGQGPELLVQFQDESVVDDSQLPKDRFSAERLKGVDSTLKIQPAELGDSAMYLCVSSLLGRSVGELFFGEGSRLTVL.

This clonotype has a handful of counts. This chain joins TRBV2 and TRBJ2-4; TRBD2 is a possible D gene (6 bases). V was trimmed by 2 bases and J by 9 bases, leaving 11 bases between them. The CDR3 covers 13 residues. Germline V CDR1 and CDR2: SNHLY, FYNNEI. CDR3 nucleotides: TGTGCCAGCAGTGAAATCGGGAGTGGCATTCAGTACTTC. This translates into CASSEIGSGIQYF.